This T cell receptor (beta chain) is drawn from a study of T cell responses to AZD1222 COVID-19 vaccine. Whole-study results and caveats: Spike-specific TCR breadth and depth rose after two AZD1222 doses.

With regard to this clone: The antigen is unknown.

Trimming stripped 6 bases from V and 0 bases from J, with 13 bases between. This CDR3 is built from 15 residues. The repertoire was sequenced with immunoSEQ multiplex PCR; TCRdb's copy has only in-frame clones and lacks some. Among 130,000 to 150,000 clones, over 80% were seen once, and the ten largest hold about 3.8%. This chain connects TRBV5-3 to TRBJ1-3; unclear D gene. TRBV5-3 is marked as an open reading frame, function uncertain. The sample was peripheral blood, taken 28 days after the second AZD1222 dose. The source is an adult who received the AZD1222 COVID-19 vaccine. The CDR3 bases are TGTGCCAGAACCGCGGCAGACCACTCTGGAAACACCATATATTTT. This gives the protein CARTAADHSGNTIYF.